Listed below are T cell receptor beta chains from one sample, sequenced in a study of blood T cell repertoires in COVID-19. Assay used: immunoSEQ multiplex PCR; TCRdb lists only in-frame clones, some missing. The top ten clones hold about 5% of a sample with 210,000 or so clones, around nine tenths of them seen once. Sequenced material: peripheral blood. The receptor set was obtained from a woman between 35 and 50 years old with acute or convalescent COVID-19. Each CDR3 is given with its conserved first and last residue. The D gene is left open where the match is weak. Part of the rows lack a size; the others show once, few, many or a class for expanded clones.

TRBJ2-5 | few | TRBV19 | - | CASRDSQETQYF | TGTGCCAGTAGGGACAGCCAAGAGACCCAGTACTTC
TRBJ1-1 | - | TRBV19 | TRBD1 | CACGTGDMNTEAFF | TGTGCTTGTGGGACAGGGGATATGAACACTGAAGCTTTCTTT
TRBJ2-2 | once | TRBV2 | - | CASSTSFPGELFF | TGTGCCAGCAGTACTAGCTTCCCCGGGGAGCTGTTTTTT
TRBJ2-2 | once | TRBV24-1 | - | CATRAGTGELFF | TGTGCCACCAGGGCTGGCACCGGGGAGCTGTTTTTT
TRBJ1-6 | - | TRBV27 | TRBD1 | CASSPGGETYNSPLHF | TGTGCCAGCAGCCCAGGGGGCGAAACCTATAATTCACCCCTCCACTTT
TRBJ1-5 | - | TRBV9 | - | CASSVGLGLQPQHF | TGTGCCAGCAGCGTAGGCCTGGGGCTCCAGCCCCAGCATTTT
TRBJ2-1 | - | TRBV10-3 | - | CAISESIGQFF | TGTGCCATCAGTGAGTCTATCGGGCAGTTCTTC
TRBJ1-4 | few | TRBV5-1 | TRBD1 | CASSLQGPGSNEKLFF | TGCGCCAGCAGCCTACAGGGGCCTGGATCTAATGAAAAACTGTTTTTT
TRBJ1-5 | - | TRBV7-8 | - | CASSRLEGPQHF | TGTGCCAGCAGCCGATTAGAGGGGCCCCAGCATTTT
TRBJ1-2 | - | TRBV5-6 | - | CASSLETRGANYGYTF | TGTGCCAGCAGCTTGGAGACCAGGGGTGCTAACTATGGCTACACCTTC